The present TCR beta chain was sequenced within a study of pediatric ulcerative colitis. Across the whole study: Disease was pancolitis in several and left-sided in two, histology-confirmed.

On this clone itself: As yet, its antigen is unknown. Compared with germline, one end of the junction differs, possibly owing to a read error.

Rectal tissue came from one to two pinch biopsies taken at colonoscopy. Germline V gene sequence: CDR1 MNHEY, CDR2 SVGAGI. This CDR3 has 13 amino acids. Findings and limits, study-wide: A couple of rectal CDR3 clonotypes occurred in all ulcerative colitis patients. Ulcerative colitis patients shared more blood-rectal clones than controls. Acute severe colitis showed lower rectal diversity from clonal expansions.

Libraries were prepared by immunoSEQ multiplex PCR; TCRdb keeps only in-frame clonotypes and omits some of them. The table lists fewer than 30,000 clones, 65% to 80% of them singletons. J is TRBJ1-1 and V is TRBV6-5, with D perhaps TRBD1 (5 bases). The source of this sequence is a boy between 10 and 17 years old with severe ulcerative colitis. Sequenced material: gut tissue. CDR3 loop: CASSYSSQTAYKF. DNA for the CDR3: TGTGCCAGCAGTTACTCGAGCCAGACAGCTTATAAGTTT.